The TCR beta chain described here comes from a study of blood T cell repertoires in COVID-19. Original processing methods: Reference gene primers were amplified, and this amplification served to estimate nucleated cell counts. Clones were sequenced by immunoSEQ multiplex PCR, and TCRdb holds only the in-frame ones, with some missing. D and trimming come from the DNA, and the V and J calls and clone size come from that table. There are 56,000 or so clones in the sample; 70% to 90% occur only once, and around 18% lies in the top ten. There are 17 residues in the CDR3. Germline V lookup: CDR1 SGHRS, CDR2 YFSETQ. Losses at the gene ends were 4 bases for V and 5 bases for J; bases not matched to a gene: 11.

Material for sequencing was peripheral blood. This TCR was sampled from a human donor in a cohort sampled during active COVID-19. The chain links TRBV5-1 to TRBJ2-5, with 13 bases matching TRBD2. This chain's CDR3 is CASSPTLGLAGAETQYF. The CDR3, as DNA: TGCGCCAGCAGCCCTACCCTCGGACTAGCGGGGGCTGAGACCCAGTACTTC.